The 5 T cell receptor beta chains listed next were all sequenced from one sample in a study of T cell responses to AZD1222 COVID-19 vaccine. Produced via immunoSEQ multiplex PCR; TCRdb's table is partial and in-frame only. The data show 170,000 or so clones, roughly 87% seen once. This material consisted of peripheral blood, taken on day 0 of AZD1222 vaccination. The receptors originated from an adult in good health.

This clone was counted a few times. This chain connects TRBV18 to TRBJ1-2; weak D call: TRBD1 (5 bases). Germline lookup yields CDR1 KGHSH and CDR2 LQKENI. V was cut by 3 bases and J by 4 bases, with 21 bases left in between. There are 17 residues in the CDR3. The CDR3, as DNA: TGTGCCAGCTCACCCTGGTCGGGGCAGACAATCATCTATGGCTACACCTTC. Protein product: CASSPWSGQTIIYGYTF. Full variable domain (remainder filled in from reference TRBV18 and TRBJ1-2): NAGVMQNPRHLVRRRGQEARLRCSPMKGHSHVYWYRQLPEEGLKFMVYLQKENIIDESGMPKERFSAEFPKEGPSILRIQQVVRGDSAAYFCASSPWSGQTIIYGYTFGSGTRLTVV.

The chain combines TRBV5-4 with TRBJ1-2; 9 nucleotides line up with TRBD1. CDR3 length: 15 residues. The germline V gene has CDR1 SGHNT and CDR2 YYREEE (reference sequence). With V trimmed by 3 bases and J by 2 bases, 5 bases remained unmatched. In DNA, the CDR3 is TGTGCCAGCAGCTCGGGACAGGGTATAAACTATGGCTACACCTTC. It yields the protein CASSSGQGINYGYTF. Together with reference TRBV5-4 and TRBJ1-2, the CDR3 gives the full variable domain: ETGVTQSPTHLIKTRGQQVTLRCSSQSGHNTVSWYQQALGQGPQFIFQYYREEENGRGNFPPRFSGLQFPNYSSELNVNALELDDSALYLCASSSGQGINYGYTFGSGTRLTVV.

The chain is built from TRBV6-1 and TRBJ2-6; 8 positions match TRBD1. The CDR3 is made up of 18 amino acids. V lost 1 base, J lost 5 bases, and 10 bases stayed unmatched. Germline-derived CDR1 and CDR2 are MNHNS and SASEGT. The CDR3 loop reads CASSEVDREPNRANVLTF. The CDR3, as DNA: TGTGCCAGCAGTGAAGTGGACAGGGAGCCCAATCGGGCCAACGTCCTGACTTTC.

The gene calls are TRBV18 and TRBJ1-4; D is unclear. V lost 4 bases, J lost 10 bases, and 16 bases lay in between. The germline gives CDR1 KGHSH, CDR2 LQKENI. The CDR3 contains 14 residues. The CDR3 sequence: CASSLPEDPTKLFF. CDR3 nucleotide sequence: TGTGCCAGCTCACTCCCCGAGGATCCTACAAAACTGTTTTTT.

This rearrangement joins TRBV11-2 to TRBJ2-7; D unresolved. From germline, CDR1 is SGHAT and CDR2 FQNNGV. The CDR3 has 13 amino acids. V was clipped by 3 bases and J by 2 bases, with 8 bases between them. The CDR3 nucleotides are TGTGCCAGCAGCTTCGAACTTACCTACGAGCAGTACTTC. Translating gives CASSFELTYEQYF.